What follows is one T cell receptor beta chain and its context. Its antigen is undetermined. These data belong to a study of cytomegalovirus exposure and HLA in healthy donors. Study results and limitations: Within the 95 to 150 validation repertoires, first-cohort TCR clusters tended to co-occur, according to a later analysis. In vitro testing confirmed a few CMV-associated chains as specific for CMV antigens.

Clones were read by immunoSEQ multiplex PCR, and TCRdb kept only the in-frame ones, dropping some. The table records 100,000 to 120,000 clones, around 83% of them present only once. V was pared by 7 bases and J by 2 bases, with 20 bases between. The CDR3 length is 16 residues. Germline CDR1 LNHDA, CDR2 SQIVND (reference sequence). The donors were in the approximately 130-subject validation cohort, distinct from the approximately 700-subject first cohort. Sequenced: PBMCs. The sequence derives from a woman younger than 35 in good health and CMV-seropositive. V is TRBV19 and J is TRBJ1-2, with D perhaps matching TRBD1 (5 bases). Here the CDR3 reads CASTPYLGAGNYGYTF. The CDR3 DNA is TGTGCCAGTACTCCTTACTTAGGAGCAGGGAACTATGGCTACACCTTC.